The 29 T cell receptor beta chains given below trace back to one sample, sequenced in a study of T cell responses to AZD1222 COVID-19 vaccine. The data were produced by immunoSEQ multiplex PCR, yet TCRdb's version contains in-frame clones alone and is incomplete. Of about 140,000 clones in the sample, over 75% were seen once. Source: peripheral blood, taken on day 0 of AZD1222 vaccination. Receptors were obtained from an adult in good health.

The V gene is TRBV7-8, the J gene TRBJ2-7, with 8 bases fitting TRBD2. CDR1 and CDR2 (germline): SGHVS, FQNEAQ. This CDR3 spans 16 amino acids. After removal of 0 bases from V and 2 bases from J, the junction contained 6 bases not matched to a gene. The CDR3 loop is CASSLATSGGTYEQYF. The CDR3 region has the DNA TGTGCCAGCAGCTTAGCGACGAGCGGGGGCACCTACGAGCAGTACTTC.

This chain connects TRBV9 to TRBJ1-4; no clear D. Germline-derived CDR1 and CDR2 are SGDLS and YYNGEE. This CDR3 region has 15 residues. V was clipped by 3 bases and J by 0 bases, with 9 bases between them. The chain's CDR3 is CASSGTTTTNEKLFF. The DNA of the CDR3 is TGTGCCAGCAGCGGAACCACCACAACTAATGAAAAACTGTTTTTT.

The V gene is TRBV6-5, the J gene TRBJ2-1, with TRBD1 as a possible D gene (6 bases). The CDR3 totals 15 residues. The V end lost 4 bases, the J end lost 8 bases, and 18 bases lay between the germline ends. Germline loops: CDR1 MNHEY, CDR2 SVGAGI. In DNA, the CDR3 is TGTGCCAGCAGTTCCACCCTTCTACAGGGTGATGAGCAGTTCTTC. Amino acid sequence: CASSSTLLQGDEQFF.

The chain recombines TRBV7-6 with TRBJ2-3; the D gene could be TRBD1 or TRBD2 (5 bases each). Germline assignment: CDR1 SGHVS and CDR2 FNYEAQ. This CDR3 comprises 17 residues. With 8 bases removed from V and 0 bases from J, the gap between germline ends came to 21 bases. CDR3 protein: CASGVRSVGPSTDTQYF. The CDR3 DNA is TGTGCCAGCGGCGTTAGGAGCGTGGGACCTAGCACAGATACGCAGTATTTT.

The chain recombines TRBV19 with TRBJ2-3, with TRBD2 identical over 13 bases. The CDR3 has 18 residues. The V segment lost 3 bases and the J segment 4 bases; nucleotides outside the gene matches: 10. Germline CDR1 LNHDA, CDR2 SQIVND (reference sequence). CDR3: CASSIAAGTSGMSDTQYF. CDR3 nucleotides: TGTGCCAGTAGTATCGCGGCCGGGACTAGCGGGATGTCAGATACGCAGTATTTT.

Comment on this clone: This sample also contains other DNA sequences that code for the same CDR3. The rearrangement uses TRBV15 and TRBJ1-5; D call uncertain. The germline V gene encodes CDR1 LNHNV and CDR2 YYDKDF (reference sequence). V shed 0 bases and J shed 2 bases, with 14 bases lying between them. This CDR3 contains 17 residues. The CDR3 nucleotides are TGTGCCACCAGCAGAGATCCGCCGAGGACGGGCAATCAGCCCCAGCATTTT. Translating gives CATSRDPPRTGNQPQHF.

The chain couples TRBV9 to TRBJ2-1, with 7 bases aligning to TRBD1. Germline V gene lookup returns CDR1 SGDLS and CDR2 YYNGEE. This CDR3 comprises 17 residues. V dropped 0 bases and J dropped 4; count of bases not matched to a gene: 10. CDR3 DNA sequence: TGTGCCAGCAGCGTAGCAGTAGACAGGGAGCTGTACAATGAGCAGTTCTTC. As protein: CASSVAVDRELYNEQFF. Based on the CDR3 plus reference TRBV9 and TRBJ2-1, the full variable domain is DSGVTQTPKHLITATGQRVTLRCSPRSGDLSVYWYQQSLDQGLQFLIQYYNGEERAKGNILERFSAQQFPDLHSELNLSSLELGDSALYFCASSVAVDRELYNEQFFGPGTRLTVL.

The CDR3 loop reads CASSPLPAGNTEAFF. In DNA, the CDR3 is TGTGCCAGCAGCCCCCTTCCTGCGGGGAACACTGAAGCTTTCTTT. The chain combines TRBV7-9 with TRBJ1-1; D remains unclear. Germline CDR1 and CDR2: SEHNR and FQNEAQ (reference sequence). V was pared by 5 bases and J by 1 base, with 14 bases between. CDR3 length: 15 amino acids.

This clone was detected once. This rearrangement joins TRBV9 to TRBJ2-5, with 8 bases fitting TRBD1. The CDR3 loop spans 14 amino acids. J gave up 5 bases and V 1 base, and 4 bases lay outside the gene matches. The germline V gene has CDR1 SGDLS and CDR2 YYNGEE. The chain's CDR3 is CASSVTRGRETQYF. CDR3 DNA: TGTGCCAGCAGCGTAACCAGGGGGCGGGAGACCCAGTACTTC.

The rearrangement joins TRBV30 to TRBJ1-3; D is possibly TRBD1 (5 bases). The CDR3 loop spans 16 amino acids. V lost 3 bases and J lost 0, with 15 bases in between. Germline V gives CDR1 GTSNPN, CDR2 SVGIG (reference sequence). The chain's CDR3 is CAWRGTDARSGNTIYF. CDR3 nucleotides: TGTGCCTGGAGAGGGACTGATGCCCGCTCTGGAAACACCATATATTTT.

This chain joins TRBV3-1 (or the pseudogene TRBV3-2) and TRBJ2-7; possibly TRBD2 for D (6 bases). CDR3 size: 16 residues. Germline loops: CDR1 LGHDT, CDR2 YNNKEL (reference sequence). Between the trimmed V and J ends, which lost 2 bases and 4 bases, there was a span of 18 bases. The CDR3 reads CASSQRGAGVWYEQYF. For the CDR3, the DNA is TGTGCCAGCAGCCAAAGGGGAGCGGGCGTATGGTACGAGCAGTACTTC.

This chain joins TRBV6-5 and TRBJ1-1; unclear D gene. Trimming removed 0 bases at V and 4 bases at J, with 6 bases between. The CDR3 runs 13 residues. The germline gives CDR1 MNHEY, CDR2 SVGAGI. This CDR3 is CASSYSRLTEAFF. The CDR3, as DNA: TGTGCCAGCAGTTACTCGAGGCTCACTGAAGCTTTCTTT.

The chain couples TRBV3-1 (or the pseudogene TRBV3-2) to TRBJ1-4; D is unclear. This CDR3 contains 11 residues. The germline V gene encodes CDR1 LGHDT and CDR2 YNNKEL (reference sequence). V lost 5 bases and J lost 5, with 3 bases in between. The CDR3 DNA reads as TGTGCCAGCAGCTCAAATGAAAAACTGTTTTTT. Encoded protein: CASSSNEKLFF.

The chain carries TRBV6-6 and TRBJ1-2; no clear D. CDR1 is MNHNY, CDR2 SVGAGI, per germline (reference sequence). CDR3 length equals 13 residues. Trimming stripped 7 bases from V and 8 bases from J, with 17 bases between. Written as DNA, the CDR3 is TGTGCCAGCACCACAAGGAGGGAGGAAGGCTACACCTTC. As protein: CASTTRREEGYTF.

This clone was detected only once. This rearrangement joins TRBV11-2 to TRBJ2-2; D is undetermined. Between the trimmed V and J ends, which lost 2 bases and 6 bases, there was a span of 16 bases. CDR1 and CDR2 from the germline V gene are SGHAT and FQNNGV. The CDR3 has 16 residues. CDR3 residues: CASSLIRTTRSGELFF. CDR3 nucleotide sequence: TGTGCCAGCAGCTTAATCAGGACCACTCGATCCGGGGAGCTGTTTTTT.

J is TRBJ1-1 and V is TRBV2, with D possibly matching TRBD1 (5 bases). Trimming took 5 bases from V and 3 from J, leaving 16 bases between them. Germline CDR1 SNHLY, CDR2 FYNNEI. The CDR3 sequence is 15 residues long. Here the CDR3 reads CASSSPGGWDTEAFF. For the CDR3, the DNA is TGTGCCAGCAGTTCCCCCGGGGGGTGGGACACTGAAGCTTTCTTT.

This chain connects TRBV12-3 or TRBV12-4 to TRBJ1-1, with TRBD1 matching 7 bases. The J segment lost 4 bases and the V segment lost 8 bases, leaving 4 bases of the junction unmatched. CDR3 length: 12 amino acids. The DNA for the CDR3 is TGTGCCAGCGAGGGGGCGAGCACTGAAGCTTTCTTT. Its translation is CASEGASTEAFF.

The chain combines TRBV5-1 with TRBJ2-7, with D possibly being TRBD1 or TRBD2 (5 bases each). The germline gives CDR1 SGHRS, CDR2 YFSETQ. V lost 0 bases to trimming and J lost 3 bases, with 7 bases between them. This CDR3 has 13 residues. CDR3 coding DNA: TGCGCCAGCAGCTTGGGGGACCGCTACGAGCAGTACTTC. Its translation: CASSLGDRYEQYF.

This chain links TRBV2 with TRBJ2-1; D might be TRBD2 (5 bases). Between the trimmed V and J ends, which lost 7 bases and 0 bases, there was a span of 10 bases. The CDR3 has 14 amino acids. Germline CDR1 reads SNHLY; CDR2 reads FYNNEI. The CDR3 is CASNPGYSYNEQFF. As DNA, the CDR3 is TGTGCCAGCAACCCGGGATACTCCTACAATGAGCAGTTCTTC.

The chain is built from TRBV30 and TRBJ1-2; a possible D gene is TRBD1 (5 bases). Germline assignment: CDR1 GTSNPN and CDR2 SVGIG (reference sequence). The CDR3 is 16 amino acids. Trimming left V 7 bases short and J 10 bases short, with 31 bases between. DNA for the CDR3: TGTGCCTCCGCCCCCCGAAACAGGCCGACCTCGTTAGACTACACCTTC. Amino acids: CASAPRNRPTSLDYTF.

The V and J genes are TRBV20-1 and TRBJ2-1; TRBD1 matches 8 bases. This CDR3 spans 15 amino acids. Losses at the gene ends were 7 bases for V and 5 bases for J; bases not matched to a gene: 13. Germline V gives CDR1 DFQATT, CDR2 SNEGSKA (reference sequence). The chain's CDR3 is CSVSSLDRENNEQFF. The CDR3 nucleotides are TGCAGTGTTAGTTCTCTGGACAGGGAAAACAATGAGCAGTTCTTC.

This chain uses TRBV12-5 with TRBJ1-1, with D perhaps matching TRBD1 (6 bases). CDR3 length equals 16 residues. V was shortened by 4 bases and J by 1 base, with 16 bases between the two germline ends. Germline assignment: CDR1 LGHNT and CDR2 FRNRAP. The CDR3 reads CASGSVAGQGNTEAFF. CDR3 nucleotides: TGTGCTAGTGGTTCCGTAGCGGGACAAGGGAACACTGAAGCTTTCTTT.

This chain links TRBV19 with TRBJ2-3, with 12 bases aligning to TRBD2. The CDR3 length is 15 residues. Looked up from germline, CDR1 is LNHDA and CDR2 is SQIVND (reference sequence). The V and J ends lost 6 bases and 1 base, in that order; junction bases with no gene match: 2. The CDR3: CASRRLAGGTDTQYF. CDR3 coding DNA: TGTGCCAGTAGACGACTAGCGGGGGGCACAGATACGCAGTATTTT.

This chain links TRBV9 with TRBJ1-1; D gene ambiguous. This CDR3 contains 12 residues. The germline CDR1 and CDR2 sequences are SGDLS and YYNGEE. V was cut by 7 bases and J by 7 bases, with 14 bases left in between. The CDR3 loop is CASSLREGEAFF. In DNA, the CDR3 is TGTGCCAGCTCCCTAAGGGAGGGTGAAGCTTTCTTT.

The rearrangement links TRBV7-2 to TRBJ2-1; 12 nucleotides align to TRBD2. This CDR3 has 15 amino acids. Germline V gives CDR1 SGHTA, CDR2 FQGNSA. V lost 4 bases and J lost 6; bases outside the gene matches: 4. The CDR3 loop is CASSSLLAGGNEQFF. The CDR3 nucleotides read TGTGCCAGCAGCTCCTTACTAGCGGGAGGCAATGAGCAGTTCTTC.

This chain joins TRBV5-4 and TRBJ2-7, with 9 nucleotides matching TRBD2. Germline loops: CDR1 SGHNT, CDR2 YYREEE (reference sequence). The CDR3 is made up of 14 amino acids. V dropped 3 bases and J dropped 2; count of bases not matched to a gene: 3. CDR3 DNA sequence: TGTGCCAGCAGCTCGGGACTAGCCGCCTACGAGCAGTACTTC. Translation gives CASSSGLAAYEQYF.

V is TRBV2 and J is TRBJ1-3; TRBD1 is a possible D gene (6 bases). Germline V gene sequence: CDR1 SNHLY, CDR2 FYNNEI. The CDR3 is 12 residues long. Trimming cost V 11 bases and J 7 bases, with 15 bases left between them. The chain's CDR3 is CAGQTGINTIYF. CDR3 bases: TGTGCCGGACAAACAGGGATTAACACCATATATTTT. The full variable domain, rest sourced from reference TRBV2 and TRBJ1-3, is EPEVTQTPSHQVTQMGQEVILRCVPISNHLYFYWYRQILGQKVEFLVSFYNNEISEKSEIFDDQFSVERPDGSNFTLKIRSTKLEDSAMYFCAGQTGINTIYFGEGSWLTVV.

V and J are TRBV6-6 and TRBJ1-1; D call uncertain. The CDR3 consists of 14 residues. CDR1 and CDR2 from the germline V gene are MNHNY and SVGAGI (reference sequence). Trimming removed 0 bases from V and 1 base from J, with 6 bases in between. The CDR3 loop is CASSYSQENTEAFF. DNA of the CDR3: TGTGCCAGCAGTTACTCTCAGGAGAACACTGAAGCTTTCTTT.

This sequence joins TRBV13 and TRBJ2-2; the match to TRBD1 covers 7 bases. CDR1 is PRHDT, CDR2 FYEKMQ, per germline (reference sequence). CDR3 size: 14 residues. The V gene end was trimmed by 2 bases and the J gene end by 5 bases; junction bases not matched to a gene: 2. The CDR3 DNA reads as TGTGCCAGCAGCTTAACAGGGGAAACCGGGGAGCTGTTTTTT. Its protein is CASSLTGETGELFF. Variable domain in full (rest from reference TRBV13 and TRBJ2-2): AAGVIQSPRHLIKEKRETATLKCYPIPRHDTVYWYQQGPGQDPQFLISFYEKMQSDKGSIPDRFSAQQFSDYHSELNMSSLELGDSALYFCASSLTGETGELFFGEGSRLTVL.